The rows below give T cell receptor beta chains drawn from one sample of a study of blood T cell repertoires in COVID-19. The method was immunoSEQ multiplex PCR; TCRdb's version includes in-frame clones alone and lacks a portion of them. The profile shows some 57,000 clones, roughly 92% of them singletons. The sequenced material came from peripheral blood. These receptors all stem from a human donor in a cohort sampled during active COVID-19. Both conserved end residues are part of each CDR3. Clone size, where shown, is once, few, many, or a class for clones that have expanded.

size,V,J,CDR3
NA,TRBV18,TRBJ1-6,CASSPSGTPFLHF
NA,TRBV11-2,TRBJ1-6,CASSVGGNSPLHF
NA,TRBV7-2,TRBJ2-1,CASSPSTGSYNEQFF
NA,TRBV27,TRBJ1-5,CASPPQHF
NA,TRBV13,TRBJ1-1,CASSLGGQGPNLWDTEAFF
NA,TRBV28,TRBJ1-5,CASSFSIRGRHQPQHF
NA,TRBV11-3,TRBJ2-1,CASSLGRSLRSSYNEQFF
NA,TRBV6-5,TRBJ1-6,CASSREPDGGSPLHF
once,TRBV4-2,TRBJ1-2,CASSPSTQGRNNYGYTF
NA,TRBV28,TRBJ2-7,CASSLGGAQEQYF